The present entry profiles one T cell receptor (beta chain) with its context. This specimen belongs to a study of blood T cell repertoires in COVID-19. Whole-study context: From T cells, B-cell-depleted T cells, or PBMCs came the material, which was cDNA or gDNA.

CDR1 is MNHEY, CDR2 SVGAGI, per germline. The CDR3 length is 15 residues. Trimming stripped 2 bases from V and 4 bases from J, with 9 bases between. TCRdb keeps only in-frame clones here, not all; method: immunoSEQ multiplex PCR. The data hold approximately 250,000 clones, with 83% observed a single time. This receptor was taken from a man aged 60-69 years who had recovered from COVID-19. The rearrangement uses TRBV6-5 and TRBJ1-6; tentative D call: TRBD1 (5 bases). Sequencing input: peripheral blood. The CDR3 reads CASSYGGGYNSPLHF. CDR3 DNA: TGTGCCAGCAGTTACGGTGGGGGGTATAATTCACCCCTCCACTTT.